The rows below give T cell receptor beta chains drawn from one sample of a study of CD8 T cells in cerebrospinal fluid in Alzheimer's disease. TCRdb reworked the 10x single-cell sequencing reads into one entry per CDR3 protein, no DNA. Its table records fewer than 2,000 distinct CDR3 sequences. The sample was cerebrospinal fluid. The receptors were sampled from a human donor with mild cognitive impairment. Both conserved end residues are part of each CDR3. Only some rows state a clone size, as once, few, many or a class for expanded clones.

>TRBV5-4|TRBJ2-2|medium-sized
CASSTLAGGNTGELFF
>TRBV7-8|TRBJ2-7|large
CASSTRPSGSSYEQYF
>TRBV6-6|TRBJ1-2|medium-sized
CASSYLAATNYGYTF
>TRBV4-1|TRBJ2-1|medium-sized
CASSHRDSTYNEQFF
>TRBV20-1|TRBJ2-7|medium-sized
CSASRLAEQYF
>TRBV7-2|TRBJ1-1|medium-sized
CASSQTGGKAFF
>TRBV5-1|TRBJ1-5|large
CASSLGANSNQPQHF
>TRBV9|TRBJ2-2|medium-sized
CASSVRRDRANTGELFF
>TRBV7-2|TRBJ2-5|large
CASSSRRLETQYF
>TRBV7-2|TRBJ2-3|large
CASSQQTTTDTQYF
>TRBV27|TRBJ2-6|.
CASSVGPIPSGANVLTF
>TRBV6-6|TRBJ1-6|large
CASSSRDGGGPLHF
>TRBV28|TRBJ2-1|large
CASSLPGLADNEQFF
>TRBV5-4|TRBJ2-7|medium-sized
CASSPEGRAYEQYF
>TRBV12-3/TRBV12-4|TRBJ2-2|medium-sized
CASSLGATNTGELFF
>TRBV10-3|TRBJ2-3|.
CAISESSETLSTDTQYF
>TRBV20-1|TRBJ2-5|medium-sized
CSARDGRGETQYF
>TRBV6-6|TRBJ2-7|medium-sized
CASSLDRGYSEQYF
>TRBV19|TRBJ2-5|medium-sized
CASRAGTGGGETQYF
>TRBV6-5|TRBJ2-6|medium-sized
CASSRLVVRGANVLTF
>TRBV2|TRBJ2-4|large
CASSEDSVKNIQYF
>TRBV11-2|TRBJ1-3|medium-sized
CASSGGYYSGNTIYF